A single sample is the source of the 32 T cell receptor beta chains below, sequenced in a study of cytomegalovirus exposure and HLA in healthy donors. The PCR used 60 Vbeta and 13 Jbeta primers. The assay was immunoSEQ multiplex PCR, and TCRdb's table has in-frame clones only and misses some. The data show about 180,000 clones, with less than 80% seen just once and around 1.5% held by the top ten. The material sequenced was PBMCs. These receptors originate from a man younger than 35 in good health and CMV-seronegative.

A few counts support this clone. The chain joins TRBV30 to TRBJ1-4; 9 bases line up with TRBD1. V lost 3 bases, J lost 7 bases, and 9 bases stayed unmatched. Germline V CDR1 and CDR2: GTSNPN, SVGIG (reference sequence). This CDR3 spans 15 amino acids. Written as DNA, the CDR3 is TGTGCCTGGAGCGTCTATACAGGGGGCCTTGAAAAACTGTTTTTT. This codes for CAWSVYTGGLEKLFF.

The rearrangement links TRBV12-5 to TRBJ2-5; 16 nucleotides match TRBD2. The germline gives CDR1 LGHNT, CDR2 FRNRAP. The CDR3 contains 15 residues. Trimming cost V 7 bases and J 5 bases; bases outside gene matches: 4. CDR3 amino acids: CASVPGLAGGETQYF. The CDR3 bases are TGTGCTAGTGTCCCGGGACTAGCGGGAGGGGAGACCCAGTACTTC.

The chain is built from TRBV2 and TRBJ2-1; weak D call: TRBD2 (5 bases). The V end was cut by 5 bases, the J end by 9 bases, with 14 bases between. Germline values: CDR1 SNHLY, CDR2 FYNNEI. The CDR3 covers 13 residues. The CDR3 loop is CASSQTPGGEQFF. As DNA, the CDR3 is TGTGCCAGCAGTCAGACACCCGGAGGTGAGCAGTTCTTC.

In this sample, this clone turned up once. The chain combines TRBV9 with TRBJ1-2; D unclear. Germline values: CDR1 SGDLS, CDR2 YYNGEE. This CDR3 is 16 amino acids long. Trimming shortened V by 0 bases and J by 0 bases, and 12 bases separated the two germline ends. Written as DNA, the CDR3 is TGTGCCAGCAGCGTAGAGCCCCAGGCAGCTAACTATGGCTACACCTTC. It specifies CASSVEPQAANYGYTF. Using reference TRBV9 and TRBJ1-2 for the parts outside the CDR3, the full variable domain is DSGVTQTPKHLITATGQRVTLRCSPRSGDLSVYWYQQSLDQGLQFLIQYYNGEERAKGNILERFSAQQFPDLHSELNLSSLELGDSALYFCASSVEPQAANYGYTFGSGTRLTVV.

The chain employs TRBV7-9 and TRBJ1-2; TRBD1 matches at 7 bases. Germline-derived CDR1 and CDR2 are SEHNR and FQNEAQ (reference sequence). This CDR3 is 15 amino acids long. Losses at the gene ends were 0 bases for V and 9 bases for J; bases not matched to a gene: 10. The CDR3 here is CASSLAGDSNSRYTF. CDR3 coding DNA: TGTGCCAGCAGCTTAGCAGGGGACAGTAATAGCCGCTACACCTTC.

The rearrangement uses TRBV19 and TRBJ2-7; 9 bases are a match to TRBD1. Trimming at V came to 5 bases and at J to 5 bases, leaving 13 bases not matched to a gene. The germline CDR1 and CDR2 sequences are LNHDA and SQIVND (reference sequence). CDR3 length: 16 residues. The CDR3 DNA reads TGTGCCAGTAGTCCGAGGGGAGGGACAGGGACCCACGAGCAGTACTTC. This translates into CASSPRGGTGTHEQYF.

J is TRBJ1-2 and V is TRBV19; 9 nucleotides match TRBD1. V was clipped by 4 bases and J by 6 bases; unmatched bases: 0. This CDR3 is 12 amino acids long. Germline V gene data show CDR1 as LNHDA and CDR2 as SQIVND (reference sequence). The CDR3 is CASSRTGDGYTF. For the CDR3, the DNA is TGTGCCAGTAGTAGGACAGGGGATGGCTACACCTTC.

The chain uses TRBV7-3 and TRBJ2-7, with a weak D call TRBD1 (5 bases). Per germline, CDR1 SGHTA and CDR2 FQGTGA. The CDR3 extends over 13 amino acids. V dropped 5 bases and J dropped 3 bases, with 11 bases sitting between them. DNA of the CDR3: TGTGCCAGCAGCACAGGCCCGGGCTACGAGCAGTACTTC. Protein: CASSTGPGYEQYF.

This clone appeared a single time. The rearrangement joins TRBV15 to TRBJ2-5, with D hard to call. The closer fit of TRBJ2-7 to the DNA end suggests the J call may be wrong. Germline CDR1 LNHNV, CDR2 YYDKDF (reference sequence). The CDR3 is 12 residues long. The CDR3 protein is CATSRTASEQYF. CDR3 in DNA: TGTGCCACCAGCAGAACTGCTAGCGAGCAGTACTTC.

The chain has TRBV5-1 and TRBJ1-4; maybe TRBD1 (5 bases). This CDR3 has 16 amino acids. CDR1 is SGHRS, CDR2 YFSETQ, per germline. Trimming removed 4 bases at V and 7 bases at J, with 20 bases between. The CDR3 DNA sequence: TGCGCCAGCAGCCCCCTCGGAGCAGGGTTAGGTGAAAAACTGTTTTTT. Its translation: CASSPLGAGLGEKLFF.

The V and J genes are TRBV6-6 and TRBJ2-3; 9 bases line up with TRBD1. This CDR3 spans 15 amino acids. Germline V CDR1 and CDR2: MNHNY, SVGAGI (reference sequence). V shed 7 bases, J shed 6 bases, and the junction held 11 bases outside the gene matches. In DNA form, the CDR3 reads TGTGCCAGCACCCTAACCGGGACAGGGTTTGATACGCAGTATTTT. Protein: CASTLTGTGFDTQYF.

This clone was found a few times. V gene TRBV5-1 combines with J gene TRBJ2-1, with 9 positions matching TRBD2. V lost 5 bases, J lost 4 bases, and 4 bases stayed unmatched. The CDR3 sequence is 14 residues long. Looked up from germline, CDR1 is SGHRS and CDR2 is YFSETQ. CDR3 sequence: CASRRGGGYNEQFF. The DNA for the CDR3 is TGCGCCAGCAGGCGGGGGGGCGGGTACAATGAGCAGTTCTTC.

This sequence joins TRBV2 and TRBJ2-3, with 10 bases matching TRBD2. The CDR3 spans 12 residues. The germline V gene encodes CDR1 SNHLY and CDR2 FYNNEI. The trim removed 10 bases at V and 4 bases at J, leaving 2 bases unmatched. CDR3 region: CATGTSADTQYF. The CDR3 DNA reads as TGTGCCACCGGGACTAGCGCAGATACGCAGTATTTT.

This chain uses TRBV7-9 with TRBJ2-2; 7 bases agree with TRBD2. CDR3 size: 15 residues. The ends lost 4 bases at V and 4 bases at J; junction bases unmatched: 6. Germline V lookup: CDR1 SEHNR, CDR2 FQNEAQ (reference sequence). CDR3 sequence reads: CASSSGEGPTGELFF. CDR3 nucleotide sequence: TGTGCCAGCAGCTCCGGGGAGGGCCCCACCGGGGAGCTGTTTTTT. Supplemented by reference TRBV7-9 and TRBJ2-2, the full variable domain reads DTGVSQNPRHKITKRGQNVTFRCDPISEHNRLYWYRQTLGQGPEFLTYFQNEAQLEKSRLLSDRFSAERPKGSFSTLEIQRTEQGDSAMYLCASSSGEGPTGELFFGEGSRLTVL.

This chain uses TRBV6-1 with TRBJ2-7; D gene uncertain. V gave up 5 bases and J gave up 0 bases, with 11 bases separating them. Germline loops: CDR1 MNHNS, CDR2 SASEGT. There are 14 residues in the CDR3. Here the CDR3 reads CASSHTVRSYEQYF. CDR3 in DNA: TGTGCCAGCAGTCACACAGTTCGCTCCTACGAGCAGTACTTC.

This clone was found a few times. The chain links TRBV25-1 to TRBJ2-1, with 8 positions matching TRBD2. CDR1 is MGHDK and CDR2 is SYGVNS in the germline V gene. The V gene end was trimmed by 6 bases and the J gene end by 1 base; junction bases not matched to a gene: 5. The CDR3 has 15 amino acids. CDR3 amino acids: CASSPAGASYNEQFF. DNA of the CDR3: TGTGCCAGCAGCCCAGCGGGGGCGTCCTACAATGAGCAGTTCTTC. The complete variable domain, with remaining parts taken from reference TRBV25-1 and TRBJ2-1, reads EADIYQTPRYLVIGTGKKITLECSQTMGHDKMYWYQQDPGMELHLIHYSYGVNSTEKGDLSSESTVSRIRTEHFPLTLESARPSHTSQYLCASSPAGASYNEQFFGPGTRLTVL.

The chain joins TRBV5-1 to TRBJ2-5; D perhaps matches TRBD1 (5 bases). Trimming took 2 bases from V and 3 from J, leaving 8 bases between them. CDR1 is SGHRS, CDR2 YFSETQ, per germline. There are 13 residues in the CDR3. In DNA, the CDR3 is TGCGCCAGCAGCTTAATACAGGAAGAGACCCAGTACTTC. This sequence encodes CASSLIQEETQYF.

As DNA, the CDR3 is TGCGCCAGCAGCGGGGACAGGGTTCAGTACTTC. The encoded protein is CASSGDRVQYF. The rearrangement uses TRBV5-1 and TRBJ2-7; 9 bases are a match to TRBD1. The CDR3 has 11 amino acids. Trimming took 4 bases from V and 10 from J; bases not matched to a gene: 3. CDR1 and CDR2 (germline): SGHRS, YFSETQ.

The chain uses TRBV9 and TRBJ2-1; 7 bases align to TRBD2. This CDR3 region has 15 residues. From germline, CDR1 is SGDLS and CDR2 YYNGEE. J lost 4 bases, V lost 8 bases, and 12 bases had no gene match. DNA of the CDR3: TGTGCCAGTGGGGGACTGGGACTAACTTACAATGAGCAGTTCTTC. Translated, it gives CASGGLGLTYNEQFF.

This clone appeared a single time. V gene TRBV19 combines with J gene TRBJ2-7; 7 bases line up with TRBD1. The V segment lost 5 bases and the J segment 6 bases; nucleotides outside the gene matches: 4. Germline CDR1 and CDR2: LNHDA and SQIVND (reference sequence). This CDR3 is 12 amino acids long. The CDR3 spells CASSQGVGEQYF. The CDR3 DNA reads TGTGCCAGTAGTCAGGGGGTCGGCGAGCAGTACTTC.

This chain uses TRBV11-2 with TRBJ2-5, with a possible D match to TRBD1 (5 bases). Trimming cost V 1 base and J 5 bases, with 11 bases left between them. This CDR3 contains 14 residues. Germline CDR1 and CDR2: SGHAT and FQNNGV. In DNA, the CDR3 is TGTGCCAGCAGCTTAGTCAGGGTTGACGAGACCCAGTACTTC. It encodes CASSLVRVDETQYF.

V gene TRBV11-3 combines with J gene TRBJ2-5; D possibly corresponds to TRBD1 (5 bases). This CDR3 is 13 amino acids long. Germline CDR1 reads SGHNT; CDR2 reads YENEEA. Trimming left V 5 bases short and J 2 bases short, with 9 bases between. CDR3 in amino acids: CASSQDSQETQYF. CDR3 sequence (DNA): TGTGCCAGCAGCCAAGACAGTCAAGAGACCCAGTACTTC.

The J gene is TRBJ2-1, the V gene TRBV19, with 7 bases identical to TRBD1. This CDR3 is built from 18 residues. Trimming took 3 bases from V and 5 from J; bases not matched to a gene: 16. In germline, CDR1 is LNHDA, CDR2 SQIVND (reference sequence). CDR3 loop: CASSMGSFRGPANNEQFF. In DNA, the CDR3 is TGTGCCAGTAGTATGGGTAGTTTTAGGGGGCCCGCGAACAATGAGCAGTTCTTC.

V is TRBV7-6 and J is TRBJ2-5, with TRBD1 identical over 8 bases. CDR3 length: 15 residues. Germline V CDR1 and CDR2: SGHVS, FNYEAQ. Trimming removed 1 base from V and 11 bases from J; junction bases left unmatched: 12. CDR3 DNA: TGTGCCAGCAGCTTAGTTGGACAGGGAACAGAAGAGCAGTACTTC. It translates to CASSLVGQGTEEQYF. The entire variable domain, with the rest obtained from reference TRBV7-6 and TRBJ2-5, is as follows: GAGVSQSPRYKVTKRGQDVALRCDPISGHVSLYWYRQALGQGPEFLTYFNYEAQQDKSGLPNDRFSAERPEGSISTLTIQRTEQRDSAMYRCASSLVGQGTEEQYFGPGTRLLVL.

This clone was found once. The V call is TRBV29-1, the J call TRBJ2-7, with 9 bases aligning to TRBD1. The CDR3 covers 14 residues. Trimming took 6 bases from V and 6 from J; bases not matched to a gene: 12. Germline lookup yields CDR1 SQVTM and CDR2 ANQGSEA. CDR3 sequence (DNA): TGCAGCGTGAGGACAGGGGCCTCGGGGAGCGAGCAGTACTTC. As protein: CSVRTGASGSEQYF.

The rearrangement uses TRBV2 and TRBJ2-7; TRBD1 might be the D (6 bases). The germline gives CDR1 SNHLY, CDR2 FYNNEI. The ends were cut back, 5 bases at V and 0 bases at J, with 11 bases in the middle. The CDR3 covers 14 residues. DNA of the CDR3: TGTGCCAGCAGTAATGACAGGTTCTCCTACGAGCAGTACTTC. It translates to CASSNDRFSYEQYF.

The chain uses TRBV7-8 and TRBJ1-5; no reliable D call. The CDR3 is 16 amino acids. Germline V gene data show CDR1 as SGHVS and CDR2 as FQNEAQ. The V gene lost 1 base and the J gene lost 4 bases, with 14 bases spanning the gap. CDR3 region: CASSLVAIRLNQPQHF. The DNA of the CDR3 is TGTGCCAGCAGCTTAGTAGCGATTCGTTTAAATCAGCCCCAGCATTTT.

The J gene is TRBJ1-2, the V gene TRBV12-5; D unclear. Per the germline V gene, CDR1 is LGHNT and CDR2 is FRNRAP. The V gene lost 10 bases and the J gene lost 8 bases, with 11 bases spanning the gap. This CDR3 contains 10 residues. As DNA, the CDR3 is TGTGCTACGCAGCCAGGAGGCTACACCTTC. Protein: CATQPGGYTF.

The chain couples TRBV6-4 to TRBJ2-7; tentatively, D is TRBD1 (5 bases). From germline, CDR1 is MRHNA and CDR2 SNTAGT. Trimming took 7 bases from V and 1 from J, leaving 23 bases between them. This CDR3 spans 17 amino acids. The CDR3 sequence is CASTPPRVREGSYEQYF. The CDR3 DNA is TGTGCCAGCACCCCCCCCCGGGTCAGGGAAGGGTCCTACGAGCAGTACTTC.

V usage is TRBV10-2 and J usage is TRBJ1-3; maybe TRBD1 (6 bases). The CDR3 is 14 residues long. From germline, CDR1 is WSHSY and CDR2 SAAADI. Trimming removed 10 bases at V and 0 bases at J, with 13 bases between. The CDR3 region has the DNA TGCGCCACCGGGCAGGGGTTCTCTGGAAACACCATATATTTT. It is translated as CATGQGFSGNTIYF.

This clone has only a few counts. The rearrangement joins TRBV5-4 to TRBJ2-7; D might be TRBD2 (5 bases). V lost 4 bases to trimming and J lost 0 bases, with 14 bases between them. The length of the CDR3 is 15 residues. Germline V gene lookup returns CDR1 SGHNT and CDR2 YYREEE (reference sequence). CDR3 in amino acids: CASSPGLGSSYEQYF. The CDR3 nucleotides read TGTGCCAGCAGCCCCGGACTGGGGAGCTCCTACGAGCAGTACTTC.

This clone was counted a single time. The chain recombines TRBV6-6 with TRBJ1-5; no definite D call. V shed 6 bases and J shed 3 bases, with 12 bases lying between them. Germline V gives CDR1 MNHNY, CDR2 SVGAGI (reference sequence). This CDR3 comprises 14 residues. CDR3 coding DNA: TGTGCCAGCAGCCGCCCCGGAGTCAATCAGCCCCAGCATTTT. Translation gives CASSRPGVNQPQHF.